Below, 29 T cell receptor beta chains from the same sample are listed, as sequenced in a study of Graves' ophthalmopathy and Graves' hyperthyroidism. Amplification of the TCR beta CDR3 regions used RNA transcripts (as template). After a first-round RT-PCR with HTBI primers, a second-round multiplex PCR was run. TCRdb re-called the multiplex PCR reads with MiXCR, one entry per CDR3 protein. The sample consists of roughly 380,000 distinct CDR3 sequences, 15% of them appearing once. Sequenced: peripheral blood. All receptors come from a woman between 18 and 29 years old with stable Graves' hyperthyroidism.

The chain couples TRBV7-8 to TRBJ2-7; D unresolved. CDR1 is SGHVS, CDR2 FQNEAQ, per germline. CDR3 length: 13 amino acids. CDR3 residues: CASSLNTLYEQWV. CDR3 nucleotide sequence: TGTGCCAGCAGCTTAAACACGCTCTACGAGCAGTGGGTG.

The CDR3 is CASSTRTENIQYF. CDR3 DNA sequence: TGTGCCAGCAGTACCCGTACAGAAAACATTCAGTACTTC. The chain is built from TRBV27 and TRBJ2-4; D is uncertain. The CDR3 loop spans 13 amino acids. CDR1 and CDR2 from the germline V gene are MNHEY and SMNVEV (reference sequence). Trimming removed 5 bases at V and 5 bases at J, with 10 bases between.

The CDR3 DNA reads TGTGCCAGCAGTTTGGGACGGGAGCTACAGACCCAGTACTTC. This encodes CASSLGRELQTQYF. V gene TRBV6-5 combines with J gene TRBJ2-5; D might be TRBD2 (6 bases). From germline, CDR1 is MNHEY and CDR2 SVGAGI. The V end was cut by 4 bases, the J end by 6 bases, with 15 bases between. This CDR3 contains 14 residues.

The gene calls are TRBV29-1 and TRBJ1-2; TRBD1 matches 7 bases. The CDR3 covers 11 residues. The germline CDR1 and CDR2 sequences are SQVTM and ANQGSEA. V was pared by 6 bases and J by 2 bases, with 0 bases of the junction left unmatched. The CDR3 DNA follows: TGCAGCGTGGACAGGAACTATGGCTACACCTTC. Translated: CSVDRNYGYTF.

The chain employs TRBV6-2 or TRBV6-3 and TRBJ1-2; the D is unclear. V dropped 5 bases and J dropped 7 bases, with 11 bases sitting between them. Germline V gives CDR1 MNHEY, CDR2 SVGEGT. The CDR3 is made up of 12 amino acids. The CDR3 coding sequence is TGTGCCAGCAGTCAATACAGAGGTGGCTACACCTTC. It is translated as CASSQYRGGYTF.

The chain carries TRBV6-1 and TRBJ1-1; D not resolved. In germline, CDR1 is MNHNS, CDR2 SASEGT. The V end was cut by 7 bases, the J end by 0 bases, with 12 bases between. The CDR3 consists of 14 residues. As DNA, the CDR3 is TGTGCCAGCATTCACAGATCCATGAACACTGAAGCTTTCTTT. Protein sequence: CASIHRSMNTEAFF.

This rearrangement joins TRBV6-2 or TRBV6-3 to TRBJ2-7, with D possibly being TRBD2 (5 bases). The V gene lost 6 bases and the J gene lost 2 bases, with 11 bases spanning the gap. Looked up from germline, CDR1 is MNHEY and CDR2 is SVGEGT. The CDR3 runs 13 residues. DNA for the CDR3: TGTGCCAGCAGCCCTAGCTGGGCCTACGAGCAGTACTTC. The encoded protein is CASSPSWAYEQYF.

This clonotype has ten or more counts. The chain links TRBV6-1 to TRBJ2-7; TRBD2 matches at 10 bases. Germline CDR1 and CDR2: MNHNS and SASEGT. The ends lost 4 bases at V and 0 bases at J; junction bases unmatched: 3. This CDR3 region has 15 residues. CDR3 sequence reads: CASSVTSGDSYEQYF. CDR3 sequence (DNA): TGTGCCAGCAGTGTAACTAGCGGGGACTCCTACGAGCAGTACTTC.

This clonotype appeared many times. V is TRBV24-1 and J is TRBJ2-5; no clear D. V dropped 0 bases and J dropped 7 bases, with 5 bases sitting between them. The length of the CDR3 is 12 residues. CDR1 and CDR2 from the germline V gene are KGHDR and SFDVKD. The CDR3 coding sequence is TGTGCCACCAGTGATTTGGTGGGGACCCAGTACTTC. Translated: CATSDLVGTQYF.

This clonotype was recorded at least ten times. This chain joins TRBV7-2 and TRBJ2-7; 8 bases map to TRBD1. The CDR3 totals 13 residues. Trimming at V came to 8 bases and at J to 2 bases, leaving 5 bases not matched to a gene. Germline V gene lookup returns CDR1 SGHTA and CDR2 FQGNSA. In DNA form, the CDR3 reads TGTGCCAGCGGGGGACAGGTTGCCTACGAGCAGTACTTC. The encoded protein is CASGGQVAYEQYF.

Ten or more counts support this clonotype. The V call is TRBV7-2, the J call TRBJ2-5, with 8 positions matching TRBD1. The CDR3 runs to 17 residues. Germline CDR1 and CDR2: SGHTA and FQGNSA. V was clipped by 4 bases and J by 0 bases; unmatched bases: 10. The CDR3 sequence is CASSWDRPLVHQETQYF. The CDR3 DNA reads as TGTGCCAGCAGCTGGGACAGGCCGCTGGTCCACCAAGAGACCCAGTACTTC.

This clonotype appeared a few times. The chain carries TRBV5-4 and TRBJ1-2, with D maybe TRBD1 (6 bases). V lost 6 bases and J 0 bases, leaving 18 bases between the germline ends. The CDR3 is made up of 16 amino acids. Germline V gene data show CDR1 as SGHNT and CDR2 as YYREEE (reference sequence). CDR3 in amino acids: CASTGRGGGPNYGYTF. The CDR3, as DNA: TGTGCCAGCACCGGGCGAGGAGGGGGGCCTAACTATGGCTACACCTTC.

This clonotype was counted once. A much larger clone sits a single nucleotide away, making a read error possible. DNA for the CDR3: TGTGCCAGCAGTCCCATATGGGGGCTCGTCGGGGAGCTGTTTTTT. Translated: CASSPIWGLVGELFF. The chain links TRBV12-3 or TRBV12-4 to TRBJ2-2, with D possibly being TRBD1 (6 bases). CDR3 length: 15 residues. Trimming removed 5 bases at V and 7 bases at J, with 17 bases between.

This clonotype was counted a few times. The DNA for the CDR3 is TGCAGTGCTCCCGGGAGGGGGGGGAACACCGGGGAGCTGTTTTTT. It is translated as CSAPGRGGNTGELFF. J is TRBJ2-2 and V is TRBV20-1, with 8 positions matching TRBD2. Per germline, CDR1 DFQATT and CDR2 SNEGSKA (reference sequence). The V gene end was trimmed by 5 bases and the J gene end by 1 base; junction bases not matched to a gene: 6. This CDR3 is 15 amino acids long.

This rearrangement joins TRBV19 to TRBJ2-6; tentative D call: TRBD2 (6 bases). CDR3 length: 16 amino acids. V gave up 8 bases and J gave up 4 bases, with 18 bases separating them. The V gene's germline CDR1 is LNHDA and CDR2 SQIVND (reference sequence). The CDR3 nucleotides are TGTGCCAGTTATGGGACCCCGGGAGCAGGGGCCAACGTCCTGACTTTC. Its translation: CASYGTPGAGANVLTF. The entire variable domain, with the rest obtained from reference TRBV19 and TRBJ2-6, is as follows: DGGITQSPKYLFRKEGQNVTLSCEQNLNHDAMYWYRQDPGQGLRLIYYSQIVNDFQKGDIAEGYSVSREKKESFPLTVTSAQKNPTAFYLCASYGTPGAGANVLTFGAGSRLTVL.

This clonotype occurred a few times. The J gene is TRBJ1-5, the V gene TRBV27; 11 bases are a match to TRBD1. Germline loops: CDR1 MNHEY, CDR2 SMNVEV (reference sequence). V lost 0 bases to trimming and J lost 7 bases; unmatched junction nucleotides: 8. The CDR3 sequence is 17 residues long. In nucleotides, the CDR3 is TGTGCCAGCAGTTTATCAGCGGGGGACAGGGGGGCCCAGCCCCAGCATTTT. It encodes CASSLSAGDRGAQPQHF.

This clonotype was picked up many times. V and J are TRBV20-1 and TRBJ2-5; D gene uncertain. The CDR3 loop spans 17 amino acids. Germline V gene sequence: CDR1 DFQATT, CDR2 SNEGSKA (reference sequence). Trimming removed 0 bases from V and 2 bases from J, with 19 bases in between. CDR3 sequence (DNA): TGCAGTGCTAGAGATTTCATAGGCAGAGGTAGACAAGAGACCCAGTACTTC. Its protein is CSARDFIGRGRQETQYF.

The table lists this clonotype with many counts. V is TRBV7-2 and J is TRBJ1-2; a possible D gene is TRBD1 (5 bases). Trimming removed 1 base from V and 1 base from J, with 10 bases in between. Germline V gene sequence: CDR1 SGHTA, CDR2 FQGNSA. CDR3 length: 15 amino acids. For the CDR3, the DNA is TGTGCCAGCAGCTTAGGGGGGGTCAGTAACTATGGCTACACCTTC. It encodes CASSLGGVSNYGYTF.

Many counts were recorded for this clonotype. The chain combines TRBV7-2 with TRBJ2-7; 8 bases are a match to TRBD1. This CDR3 has 14 residues. With 5 bases clipped from V and 3 bases from J, the junction kept 6 bases outside the gene matches. The germline gives CDR1 SGHTA, CDR2 FQGNSA. The CDR3 coding sequence is TGTGCCAGCAGCCAAGGGACAGGCTACTACGAGCAGTACTTC. Translated, it gives CASSQGTGYYEQYF.

The table lists this clonotype with many counts. This chain joins TRBV15 and TRBJ2-7; the D is unclear. The CDR3 loop spans 13 amino acids. The V and J ends lost 1 base and 1 base respectively, with 5 bases between them. Germline CDR1 LNHNV, CDR2 YYDKDF (reference sequence). The CDR3 coding sequence is TGTGCCACCAGCAGAGGACGGTCCTACGAGCAGTACTTC. As protein: CATSRGRSYEQYF.

The sample holds many counts of this clonotype. The chain carries TRBV29-1 and TRBJ1-2; TRBD1 matches at 9 bases. Germline V lookup: CDR1 SQVTM, CDR2 ANQGSEA. The CDR3 has 14 residues. V was pared by 4 bases and J by 2 bases, with 5 bases of the junction left unmatched. Here the CDR3 reads CSVASGQGNYGYTF. The CDR3 DNA follows: TGCAGCGTTGCATCCGGACAGGGGAACTATGGCTACACCTTC.

At least ten counts were recorded for this clonotype. This chain joins TRBV6-2 or TRBV6-3 and TRBJ1-2; unclear D gene. V was trimmed by 6 bases and J by 3 bases, leaving 11 bases between them. This CDR3 region has 13 residues. Germline CDR1 reads MNHEY; CDR2 reads SVGEGT. CDR3 sequence: CASSRTRDYGYTF. The CDR3 region has the DNA TGTGCCAGCAGCCGGACGAGAGACTATGGCTACACCTTC.

This clonotype was counted at least ten times. The genes are TRBV27 and TRBJ1-2, with D hard to call. The CDR3 length is 13 residues. Trimming took off 0 bases at V and 8 bases at J, with 10 bases between the two ends. CDR1 MNHEY and CDR2 SMNVEV come from the germline V gene (reference sequence). The CDR3 spells CASSLSPGSGYTF. CDR3 bases: TGTGCCAGCAGTTTATCCCCTGGGAGCGGCTACACCTTC.

This clonotype was seen a handful of times. The chain carries TRBV19 and TRBJ1-2, with D unresolved. Germline CDR1 reads LNHDA; CDR2 reads SQIVND (reference sequence). Trimming cost V 3 bases and J 9 bases, with 14 bases left between them. The CDR3 totals 13 residues. CDR3 nucleotide sequence: TGTGCCAGTAGTATCGGGCAGCGATCGAGCTACACCTTC. It codes for CASSIGQRSSYTF.

This clonotype was seen ten or more times. A read error may be the cause here, since a much bigger clone is one base away. The gene calls are TRBV28 and TRBJ1-1; unclear D gene. Germline CDR1 and CDR2: MDHEN and SYDVKM. The CDR3 length is 12 residues. V was cut by 3 bases and J by 1 base, with 3 bases left in between. The CDR3, as DNA: TGTGCCAGCAGTTTTTGGAACACTGAAGCTTTCTTT. Protein product: CASSFWNTEAFF.

This clonotype has ten or more counts. J is TRBJ1-2 and V is TRBV29-1, with TRBD1 identical over 12 bases. In germline, CDR1 is SQVTM, CDR2 ANQGSEA. This CDR3 is built from 13 residues. V was pared by 4 bases and J by 6 bases, with 3 bases of the junction left unmatched. The CDR3 loop reads CSVVGQGADGYTF. The CDR3 coding sequence is TGCAGCGTTGTGGGACAGGGGGCAGATGGCTACACCTTC.

This clonotype was detected ten times or more. The gene calls are TRBV20-1 and TRBJ2-7; 7 bases fit TRBD1. V was clipped by 5 bases and J by 3 bases; unmatched bases: 7. CDR3 length equals 13 residues. Germline-derived CDR1 and CDR2 are DFQATT and SNEGSKA (reference sequence). Here the CDR3 reads CSASTGQLYEQYF. The CDR3 bases are TGCAGTGCTTCTACGGGACAGCTCTACGAGCAGTACTTC.

V and J are TRBV20-1 and TRBJ2-7; D is perhaps TRBD1 or TRBD2 (6 bases each). Germline loops: CDR1 DFQATT, CDR2 SNEGSKA (reference sequence). The CDR3 is 14 amino acids. Trimming shortened V by 0 bases and J by 3 bases, and 12 bases separated the two germline ends. In nucleotides, the CDR3 is TGCAGTGCTAGAGATGAGGAGGGGGACTACGAGCAGTACTTC. It translates to CSARDEEGDYEQYF.

This clonotype has a single count. A read error may be the cause here, since a much bigger clone is one base away. V and J are TRBV12-3 or TRBV12-4 and TRBJ1-2; D gene ambiguous. V lost 5 bases and J 0 bases, leaving 13 bases between the germline ends. This CDR3 comprises 15 residues. CDR3 in DNA: TGTGCCAGCAGTCCGCGTCCCGTCGCTAACTATGGCTACACCTTC. It translates to CASSPRPVANYGYTF.